The next 21 T cell receptor beta chains were all read from a single sample in a study of vaccination and CD4 T cells after COVID-19. The Oncomine TCR Beta short-read assay sequenced DNA from cultured CD4+ T cells. Via MiXCR, TCRdb re-called the PCR reads, giving one row per CDR3 protein. This table has approximately 26,000 distinct CDR3 sequences, 64% appearing once. Stated treatment: approximately nine-day PBMC culture with coronavirus spike peptide pools or control peptides (ViraFEST assay). Their specific antigens are unknown. Sequencing was performed on CD4+ T cells from blood, cultured in vitro. The receptors come from a human donor who had recovered from COVID-19.

This chain joins TRBV24-1 and TRBJ2-2; TRBD1 matches at 10 bases. This CDR3 region has 17 residues. Germline-derived CDR1 and CDR2 are KGHDR and SFDVKD. V dropped 0 bases and J dropped 3; count of bases not matched to a gene: 3. CDR3 in DNA: TGTGCCACCAGTGATTTGTCCGGGACAGGGGACACCGGGGAGCTGTTTTTT. Residues: CATSDLSGTGDTGELFF.

The chain uses TRBV7-2 and TRBJ1-4, with D unclear. The germline V gene has CDR1 SGHTA and CDR2 FQGNSA. V was shortened by 1 base and J by 8 bases, with 11 bases between the two germline ends. The CDR3 sequence is 14 residues long. This CDR3 is CASSLVGTSEKLFF. CDR3 DNA sequence: TGTGCCAGCAGCTTAGTCGGTACCTCGGAAAAACTGTTTTTT.

This clonotype has just a few counts. CDR3 in DNA: TGTGCCAGCAGCAACCGCGTGGGCAATCAGCCCCAGCATTTT. It translates to CASSNRVGNQPQHF. The chain links TRBV6-1 to TRBJ1-5, with unresolved D. CDR3 size: 14 residues. V lost 6 bases, J lost 2 bases, and 11 bases lay in between. Germline CDR1 and CDR2: MNHNS and SASEGT.

V usage is TRBV20-1 and J usage is TRBJ2-5; 10 bases are a match to TRBD2. The CDR3 is made up of 14 amino acids. Germline CDR1 DFQATT, CDR2 SNEGSKA (reference sequence). J lost 2 bases, V lost 3 bases, and 3 bases had no gene match. CDR3 sequence reads: CSASSSGRQETQYF. The CDR3 DNA sequence: TGCAGTGCTAGCTCTAGCGGGAGACAAGAGACCCAGTACTTC.

The chain uses TRBV28 and TRBJ1-1, with D maybe TRBD1 (5 bases). Germline-derived CDR1 and CDR2 are MDHEN and SYDVKM. With 5 bases removed from V and 1 base from J, the gap between germline ends came to 17 bases. The length of the CDR3 is 16 residues. The DNA of the CDR3 is TGTGCCAGCAGTATTCGGTGGGGCGCCCCGAACACTGAAGCTTTCTTT. This sequence encodes CASSIRWGAPNTEAFF.

This rearrangement joins TRBV30 to TRBJ1-3; D gene unclear. This CDR3 comprises 12 residues. Germline V gene data show CDR1 as GTSNPN and CDR2 as SVGIG (reference sequence). The ends were cut back, 0 bases at V and 4 bases at J, with 4 bases in the middle. In nucleotides, the CDR3 is TGTGCCTGGAGTGTAACCGGAAACACCATATATTTT. This translates into CAWSVTGNTIYF.

This clonotype is a singleton in its sample. V is TRBV6-1 and J is TRBJ1-2, with 8 bases identical to TRBD1. Germline lookup yields CDR1 MNHNS and CDR2 SASEGT. The CDR3 covers 14 residues. V gave up 6 bases and J gave up 0 bases; unmatched junction bases: 3. The CDR3 DNA reads as TGTGCCAGCAGGCGGACAGGGTCTAACTATGGCTACACCTTC. Protein sequence: CASRRTGSNYGYTF.

The chain links TRBV2 to TRBJ1-2; no clear D. V was trimmed by 8 bases and J by 0 bases, leaving 10 bases between them. CDR1 is SNHLY, CDR2 FYNNEI, per germline. The CDR3 length is 13 residues. CDR3 loop: CASSRGSNYGYTF. DNA of the CDR3: TGTGCCAGCTCGCGTGGGTCTAACTATGGCTACACCTTC.

The V and J genes are TRBV28 and TRBJ1-2, with 7 positions matching TRBD1. V lost 10 bases and J lost 5; bases outside the gene matches: 13. Germline lookup yields CDR1 MDHEN and CDR2 SYDVKM. The CDR3 consists of 14 residues. The CDR3 DNA follows: TGTGCCACCATCTATGGGCAGGGGGTTTATGGCTACACCTTC. It encodes CATIYGQGVYGYTF.

The V call is TRBV6-1, the J call TRBJ1-5, with TRBD1 identical over 8 bases. CDR3 length: 15 residues. Germline V gene sequence: CDR1 MNHNS, CDR2 SASEGT. The V and J ends lost 5 bases and 7 bases, in that order; junction bases with no gene match: 10. The CDR3 DNA sequence: TGTGCCAGCAGTCAAACTGGACAGGGAGGACAGCCCCAGCATTTT. Translation: CASSQTGQGGQPQHF.

The rearrangement uses TRBV28 and TRBJ1-1; D is uncertain. The CDR3 length is 12 residues. The V end lost 6 bases, the J end lost 0 bases, and 5 bases lay between the germline ends. CDR1 is MDHEN and CDR2 is SYDVKM in the germline V gene. CDR3 sequence reads: CASRSMNTEAFF. The CDR3 region has the DNA TGTGCCAGCAGATCGATGAACACTGAAGCTTTCTTT.

This clonotype was found once. Without the conserved terminal phenylalanine or tryptophan, this CDR3 likely stems from a read error. V gene TRBV20-1 combines with J gene TRBJ1-2; perhaps TRBD1 as D (5 bases). Germline CDR1 reads DFQATT; CDR2 reads SNEGSKA (reference sequence). V dropped 1 base and J dropped 4 bases, with 13 bases sitting between them. CDR3 size: 14 residues. CDR3: CSARGPRGGYGYTL. CDR3 DNA: TGCAGTGCTAGAGGTCCCCGGGGCGGCTATGGCTACACCCTC.

The sample holds a few counts of this clonotype. The genes are TRBV6-1 and TRBJ2-1; unclear D gene. This CDR3 spans 15 amino acids. Germline V lookup: CDR1 MNHNS, CDR2 SASEGT. The V end was cut by 6 bases, the J end by 5 bases, with 17 bases between. The CDR3 DNA sequence: TGTGCCAGCAGCCCACGTCCAACTCTAAACAATGAGCAGTTCTTC. Translated, it gives CASSPRPTLNNEQFF.

CDR3 nucleotide sequence: TGTGCCAGCAGTTCTATTAGCCAACAATTTGTGGGGGGCCCCTACGAGCAGTACTTC. Translated: CASSSISQQFVGGPYEQYF. The chain employs TRBV6-5 and TRBJ2-7; D is perhaps TRBD1 or TRBD2 (6 bases each). CDR1 is MNHEY, CDR2 SVGAGI, per germline. The ends were cut back, 4 bases at V and 2 bases at J, with 27 bases in the middle. The CDR3 has 19 residues.

This clonotype was seen only a few times. The chain joins TRBV27 to TRBJ1-5, with a possible D match to TRBD1 (5 bases). The V and J ends lost 3 bases and 2 bases respectively, with 14 bases between them. Germline-derived CDR1 and CDR2 are MNHEY and SMNVEV (reference sequence). The CDR3 contains 16 residues. This CDR3 reads CASSFSGPIGNQPQHF. CDR3 bases: TGTGCCAGCAGTTTCTCAGGGCCTATCGGCAATCAGCCCCAGCATTTT.

This CDR3 reads CATSDPPRDEQYF. The CDR3 DNA is TGTGCCACCAGTGATCCGCCCAGGGACGAGCAGTACTTC. The chain joins TRBV24-1 to TRBJ2-7; D might be TRBD1 (5 bases). The CDR3 runs to 13 residues. Trimming cost V 3 bases and J 5 bases, with 10 bases left between them. Germline V gene lookup returns CDR1 KGHDR and CDR2 SFDVKD.

The V and J genes are TRBV12-3 or TRBV12-4 and TRBJ1-5; D perhaps matches TRBD1 (6 bases). This CDR3 has 13 amino acids. V lost 6 bases and J 6 bases, leaving 12 bases between the germline ends. The CDR3, as DNA: TGTGCCAGCAGGCGGGGGCGAGGTCAGCCCCAGCATTTT. Its protein is CASRRGRGQPQHF.

The chain links TRBV20-1 to TRBJ2-3; D could derive from TRBD1 or TRBD2 (5 bases each). Germline CDR1 is DFQATT and CDR2 is SNEGSKA (reference sequence). The CDR3 runs 17 residues. V gave up 4 bases and J gave up 0 bases, with 20 bases separating them. CDR3 coding DNA: TGCAGTGCTAAGTCGCGCCTCGGGACGGCAAGCACAGATACGCAGTATTTT. Translation: CSAKSRLGTASTDTQYF.

This sequence joins TRBV6-2 or TRBV6-3 and TRBJ1-5; D might be TRBD1 (6 bases). The V gene's germline CDR1 is MNHEY and CDR2 SVGEGT. The CDR3 has 13 residues. Trimming took 8 bases from V and 4 from J, leaving 12 bases between them. CDR3 amino acids: CASSGTRNQPQHF. The CDR3 DNA reads as TGTGCCAGCTCCGGGACAAGGAATCAGCCCCAGCATTTT.

This chain joins TRBV6-2 or TRBV6-3 and TRBJ2-5; tentative D call: TRBD1 (6 bases). CDR3 size: 14 residues. Germline V gene sequence: CDR1 MNHEY, CDR2 SVGEGT. The V end lost 2 bases, the J end lost 4 bases, and 11 bases lay between the germline ends. The CDR3 loop is CASSYTTGRETQYF. The CDR3 DNA reads as TGTGCCAGCAGTTACACCACAGGGAGAGAGACCCAGTACTTC.

The rearrangement joins TRBV20-1 to TRBJ1-6; D ambiguous. Germline CDR1 is DFQATT and CDR2 is SNEGSKA (reference sequence). Trimming removed 2 bases at V and 8 bases at J, with 10 bases between. The CDR3 loop spans 13 amino acids. Here the CDR3 DNA reads TGCAGTGCTAGATGGGGTTTGGATTCACCCCTCCACTTT. Its translation: CSARWGLDSPLHF.